This TCR beta chain was identified during a study of T cells generated in artificial thymic organoids (dated by TCRdb to about 2017). About the investigation overall: The study compared TCR alpha and beta CDR3 repertoires of CD8 single positive T cells derived from in vitro artificial thymic organoids with the repertoires of thymic and peripheral blood naive CD8 T cells. The displayed repertoire sequencing data were described as being representative of three independent experiments.

Artificial thymic organoids were built by aggregating human HSPCs with MS5 murine stromal cells transduced with human DLL1, cultured at an air-liquid interface. The cells used to seed the organoids were FACS-purified CD34+CD3- hematopoietic stem and progenitor cells from which residual T cells had been depleted. Serum-free RB27 medium, consisting of RPMI 1640 supplemented with B27, FLT3L, IL-7 and ascorbic acid, was used for organoid culture. Before RNA extraction, CD3+TCRalphabeta+CD8 single positive T cells from organoids and thymus were sorted by FACS. For each sample, total RNA was purified from around 40,000 to 200,000 sorted cells using the RNeasy Micro kit, and RNA quality was checked on an Agilent RNA 6000 Nano chip. The CDR3 covers 15 residues, taking in both the cysteine and the phenylalanine. Solely the CDR3 DNA is kept, with 45 bases framed from the first base. From a lookup of the germline V gene, CDR1 and CDR2 are MNHNS and SASEGT. V is reduced by 2 bases and J by 2 bases, leaving a spacing of 9 bases between them.

Separate semi-nested PCR amplifications were run for the TCRalpha and TCRbeta libraries, using Advantage 2 and reverse primers located in the TRAC or TRBC constant regions. The amount of total RNA going into first-strand cDNA synthesis ranged between roughly 3 and 550 ng. TCR cDNA libraries were generated by 5'-RACE using the SMARTer PCR cDNA Synthesis kit, with a poly-dT primer for first-strand synthesis. Sample-specific 5-nucleotide barcodes were carried by the semi-nested constant-region reverse primers, and the resulting products were cleaned using the Zymo DNA Clean and Concentrator-5 kit. Pools of up to ten barcoded samples were ligated to Illumina adaptors and sequenced on an Illumina MiSeq as 2 x 150 bp paired-end reads. On the authors' methods: Demultiplexed reads were aligned with BLAT to a custom library of all human TRAV, TRAJ, TRBV, TRBD and TRBJ combinations from IMGT. The best BLAT hits were picked using pslCDnaFilter (-maxAligns=1, -ignoreIntrons), and custom Perl scripts were used to calculate clonotype frequencies. The raw public data were reprocessed by TCRdb itself: fastp quality trimming at Q25, MiXCR clonotype calling, in-frame beta chains only. For every CDR3 protein sequence, its rows merge into one entry that carries the most common genes and DNA. Here the V and J calls rest on TCRdb's processing, not on the authors' analysis. For this sample the table gives under 10,000 distinct CDR3 sequences, of which about 24% were detected only once. Of the sample, about 3% is held by the ten largest clones.

The research as a whole found: The TCR clonotype diversity of organoid-derived CD8 single positive T cells was physiological and comparable to that of naive CD8 T cells from thymus and blood. No skewed Valpha or Vbeta usage appeared in organoid-derived T cells, arguing against dominance of unconventional lineages or clonal expansions.

With regard to this clonotype: Its binding antigen is unknown. It has no much larger one-base neighbor in the sample; base qualities were not kept.

The chain employs TRBV6-1 and TRBJ1-4; possibly the D gene is TRBD1, per 6 matching bases. This receptor was obtained from a human donor who gave cord blood stem cells for thymic organoid culture, a cardiac surgery patient who gave postnatal thymus, or a blood donor (not recorded which). The sequenced sample consisted of naive CD8+ T cells grown in artificial thymic organoids from cord blood stem and progenitor cells. What the cell subset or site label conveys for this sample: CD3+TCRalphabeta+CD8SP T cells; for blood, CD45RO-CCR7+ naive CD8+ T cells. DNA sequence: TGTGCCAGCAGTGAATGGGGACACACTAATGAAAAACTGTTTTTT. Its protein reads: CASSEWGHTNEKLFF.